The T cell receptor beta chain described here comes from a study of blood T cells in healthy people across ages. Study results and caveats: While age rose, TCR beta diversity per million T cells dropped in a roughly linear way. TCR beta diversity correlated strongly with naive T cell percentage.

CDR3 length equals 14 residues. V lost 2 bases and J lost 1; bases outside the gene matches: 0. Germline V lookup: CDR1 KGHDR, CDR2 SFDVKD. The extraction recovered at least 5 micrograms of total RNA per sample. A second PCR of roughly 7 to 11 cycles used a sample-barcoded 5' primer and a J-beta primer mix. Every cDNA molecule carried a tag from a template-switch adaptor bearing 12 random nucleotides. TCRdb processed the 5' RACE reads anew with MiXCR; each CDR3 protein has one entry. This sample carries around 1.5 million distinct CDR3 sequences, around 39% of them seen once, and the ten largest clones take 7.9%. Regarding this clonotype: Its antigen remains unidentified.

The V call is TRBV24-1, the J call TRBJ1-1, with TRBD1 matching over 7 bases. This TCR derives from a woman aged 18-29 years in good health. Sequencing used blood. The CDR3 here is CATSDWTGNTEAFF. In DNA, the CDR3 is TGTGCCACCAGTGATTGGACAGGGAACACTGAAGCTTTCTTT.